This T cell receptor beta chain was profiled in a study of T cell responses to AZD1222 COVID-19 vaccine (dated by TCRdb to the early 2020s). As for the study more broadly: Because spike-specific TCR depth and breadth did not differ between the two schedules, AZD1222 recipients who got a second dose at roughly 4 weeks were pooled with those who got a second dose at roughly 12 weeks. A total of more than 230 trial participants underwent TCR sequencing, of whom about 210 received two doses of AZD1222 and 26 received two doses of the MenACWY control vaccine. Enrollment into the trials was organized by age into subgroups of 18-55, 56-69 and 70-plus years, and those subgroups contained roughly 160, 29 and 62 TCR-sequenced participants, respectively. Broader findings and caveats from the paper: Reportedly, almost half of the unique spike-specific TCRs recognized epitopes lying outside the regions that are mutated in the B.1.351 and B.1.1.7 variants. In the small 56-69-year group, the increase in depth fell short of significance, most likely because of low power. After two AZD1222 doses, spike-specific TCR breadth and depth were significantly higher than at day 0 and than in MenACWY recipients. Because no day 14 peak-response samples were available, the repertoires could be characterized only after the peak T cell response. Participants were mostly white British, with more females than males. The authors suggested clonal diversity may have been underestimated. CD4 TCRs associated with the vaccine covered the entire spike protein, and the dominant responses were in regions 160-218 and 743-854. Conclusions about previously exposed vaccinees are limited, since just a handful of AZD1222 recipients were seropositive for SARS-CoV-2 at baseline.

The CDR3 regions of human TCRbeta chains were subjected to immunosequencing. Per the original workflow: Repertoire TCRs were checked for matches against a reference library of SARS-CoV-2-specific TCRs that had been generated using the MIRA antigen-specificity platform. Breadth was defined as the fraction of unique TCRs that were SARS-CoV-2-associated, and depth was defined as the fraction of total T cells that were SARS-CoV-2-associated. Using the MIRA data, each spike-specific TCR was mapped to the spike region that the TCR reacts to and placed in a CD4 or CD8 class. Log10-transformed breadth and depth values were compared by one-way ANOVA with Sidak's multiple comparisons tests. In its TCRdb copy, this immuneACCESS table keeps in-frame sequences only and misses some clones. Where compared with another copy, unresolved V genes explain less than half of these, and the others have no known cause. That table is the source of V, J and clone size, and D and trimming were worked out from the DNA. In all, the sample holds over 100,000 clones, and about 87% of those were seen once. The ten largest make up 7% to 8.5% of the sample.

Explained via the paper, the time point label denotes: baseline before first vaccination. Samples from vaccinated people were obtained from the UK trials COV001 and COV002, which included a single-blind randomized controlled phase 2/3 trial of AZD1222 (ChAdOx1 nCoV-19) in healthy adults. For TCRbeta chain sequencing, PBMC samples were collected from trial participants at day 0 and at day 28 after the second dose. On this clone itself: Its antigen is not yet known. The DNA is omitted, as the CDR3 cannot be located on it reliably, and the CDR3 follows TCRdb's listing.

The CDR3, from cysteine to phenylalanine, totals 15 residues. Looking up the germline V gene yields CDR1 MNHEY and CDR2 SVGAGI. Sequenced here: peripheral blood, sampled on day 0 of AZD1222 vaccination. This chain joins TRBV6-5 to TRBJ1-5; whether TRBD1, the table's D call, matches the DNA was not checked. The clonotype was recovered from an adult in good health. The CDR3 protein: CASILGAGVNQPQHF.